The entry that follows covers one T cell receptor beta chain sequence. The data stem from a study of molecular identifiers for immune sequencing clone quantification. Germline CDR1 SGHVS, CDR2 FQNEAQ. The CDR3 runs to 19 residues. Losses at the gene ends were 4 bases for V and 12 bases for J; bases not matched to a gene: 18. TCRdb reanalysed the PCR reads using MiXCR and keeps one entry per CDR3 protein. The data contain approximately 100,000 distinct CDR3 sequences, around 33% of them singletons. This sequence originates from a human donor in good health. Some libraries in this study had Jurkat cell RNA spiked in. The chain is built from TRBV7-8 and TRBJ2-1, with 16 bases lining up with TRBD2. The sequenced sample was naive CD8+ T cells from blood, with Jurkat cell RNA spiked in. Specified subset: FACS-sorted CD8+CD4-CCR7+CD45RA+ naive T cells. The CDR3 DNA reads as TGTGCCAGCAGCTCGCGGAAAACCGGGACTAGCGGGAGGGCCTTCGCGCAGTTCTTC. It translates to CASSSRKTGTSGRAFAQFF.